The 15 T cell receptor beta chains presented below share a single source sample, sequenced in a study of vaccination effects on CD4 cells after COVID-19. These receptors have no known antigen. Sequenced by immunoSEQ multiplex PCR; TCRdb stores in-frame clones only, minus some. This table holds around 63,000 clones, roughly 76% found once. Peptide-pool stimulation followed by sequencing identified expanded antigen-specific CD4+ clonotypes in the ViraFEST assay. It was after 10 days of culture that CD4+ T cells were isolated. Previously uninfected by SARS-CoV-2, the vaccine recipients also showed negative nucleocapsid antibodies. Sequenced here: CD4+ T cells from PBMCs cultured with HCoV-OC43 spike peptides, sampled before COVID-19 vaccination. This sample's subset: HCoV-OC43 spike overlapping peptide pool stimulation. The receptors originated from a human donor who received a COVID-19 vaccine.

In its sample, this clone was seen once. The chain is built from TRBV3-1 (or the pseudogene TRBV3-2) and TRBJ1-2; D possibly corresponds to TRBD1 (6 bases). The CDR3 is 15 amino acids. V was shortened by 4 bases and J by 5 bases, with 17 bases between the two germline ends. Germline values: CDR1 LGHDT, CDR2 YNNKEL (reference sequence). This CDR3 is CASSLIRGTTYGYTF. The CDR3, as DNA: TGTGCCAGCAGCCTCATTAGGGGGACAACTTATGGCTACACCTTC.

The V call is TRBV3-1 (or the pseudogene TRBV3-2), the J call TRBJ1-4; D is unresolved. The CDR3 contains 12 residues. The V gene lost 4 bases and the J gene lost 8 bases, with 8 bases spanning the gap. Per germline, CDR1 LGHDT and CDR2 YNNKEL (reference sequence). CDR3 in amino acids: CASSPGGEKLFF. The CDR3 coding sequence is TGTGCCAGCAGCCCGGGAGGGGAAAAACTGTTTTTT.

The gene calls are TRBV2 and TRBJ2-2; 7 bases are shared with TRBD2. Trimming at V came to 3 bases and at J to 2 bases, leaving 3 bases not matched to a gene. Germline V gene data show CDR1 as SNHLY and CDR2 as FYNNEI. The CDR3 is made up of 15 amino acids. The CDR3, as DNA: TGTGCCAGCAGTGAGACTAGCATAAACACCGGGGAGCTGTTTTTT. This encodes CASSETSINTGELFF.

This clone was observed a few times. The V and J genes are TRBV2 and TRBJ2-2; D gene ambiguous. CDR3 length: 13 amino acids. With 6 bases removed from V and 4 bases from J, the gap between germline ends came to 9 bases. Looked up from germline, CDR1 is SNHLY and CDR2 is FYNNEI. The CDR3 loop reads CASRAVSTGELFF. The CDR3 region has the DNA TGTGCCAGCAGGGCTGTAAGCACCGGGGAGCTGTTTTTT. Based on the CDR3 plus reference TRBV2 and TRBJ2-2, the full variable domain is EPEVTQTPSHQVTQMGQEVILRCVPISNHLYFYWYRQILGQKVEFLVSFYNNEISEKSEIFDDQFSVERPDGSNFTLKIRSTKLEDSAMYFCASRAVSTGELFFGEGSRLTVL.

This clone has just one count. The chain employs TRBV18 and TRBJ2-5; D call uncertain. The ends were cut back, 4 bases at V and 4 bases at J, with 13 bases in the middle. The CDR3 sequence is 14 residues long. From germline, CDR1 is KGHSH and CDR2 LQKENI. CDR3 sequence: CASSQQRVRETQYF. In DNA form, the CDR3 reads TGTGCCAGCTCACAACAAAGGGTACGAGAGACCCAGTACTTC.

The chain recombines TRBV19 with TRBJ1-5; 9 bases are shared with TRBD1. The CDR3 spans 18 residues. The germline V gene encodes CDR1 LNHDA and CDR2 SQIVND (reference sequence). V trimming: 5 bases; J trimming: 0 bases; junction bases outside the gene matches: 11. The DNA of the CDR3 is TGTGCCAGTAGTGTCAGACAGGGGGGGCAGAATAGCAATCAGCCCCAGCATTTT. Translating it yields CASSVRQGGQNSNQPQHF.

The CDR3: CASSRQLTGDTEAFF. For the CDR3, the DNA is TGCGCCAGCAGCCGACAACTGACAGGGGACACTGAAGCTTTCTTT. The chain links TRBV4-3 to TRBJ1-1, with TRBD1 matching 8 bases. Germline values: CDR1 LGHNA, CDR2 YSLEER. The junction had 7 bases not matched to a gene; V was cut back by 4 bases and J by 3 bases. This CDR3 has 15 residues.

DNA of the CDR3: TGTGCCAGCAGCGTAGTAGGGGAAGGGGAGACCCAGTACTTC. It encodes CASSVVGEGETQYF. The rearrangement links TRBV9 to TRBJ2-5; a weak D match, TRBD1 (5 bases). V lost 0 bases, J lost 5 bases, and 11 bases lay in between. Looked up from germline, CDR1 is SGDLS and CDR2 is YYNGEE. The CDR3 is 14 amino acids.

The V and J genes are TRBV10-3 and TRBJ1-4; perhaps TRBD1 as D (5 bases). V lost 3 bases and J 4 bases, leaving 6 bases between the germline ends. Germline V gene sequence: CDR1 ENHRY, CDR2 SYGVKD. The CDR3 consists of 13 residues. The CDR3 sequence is CAISDRVNEKLFF. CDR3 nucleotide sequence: TGTGCCATCAGTGACAGGGTTAATGAAAAACTGTTTTTT.

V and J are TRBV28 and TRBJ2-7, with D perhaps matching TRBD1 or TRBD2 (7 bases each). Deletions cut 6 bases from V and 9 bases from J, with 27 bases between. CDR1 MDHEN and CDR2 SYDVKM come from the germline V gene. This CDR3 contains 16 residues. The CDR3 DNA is TGTGCCAGCAGCGCCCCCAGCGGGACAGACCCTAGGGTGCAGTACGTC. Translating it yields CASSAPSGTDPRVQYV.

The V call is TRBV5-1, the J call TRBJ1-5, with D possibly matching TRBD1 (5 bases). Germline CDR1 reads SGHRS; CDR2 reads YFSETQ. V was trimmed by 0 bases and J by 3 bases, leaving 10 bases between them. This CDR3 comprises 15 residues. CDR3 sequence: CASSLEGIPNQPQHF. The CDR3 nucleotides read TGCGCCAGCAGCTTGGAGGGGATCCCCAATCAGCCCCAGCATTTT. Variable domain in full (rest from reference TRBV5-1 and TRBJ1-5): KAGVTQTPRYLIKTRGQQVTLSCSPISGHRSVSWYQQTPGQGLQFLFEYFSETQRNKGNFPGRFSGRQFSNSRSEMNVSTLELGDSALYLCASSLEGIPNQPQHFGDGTRLSIL.

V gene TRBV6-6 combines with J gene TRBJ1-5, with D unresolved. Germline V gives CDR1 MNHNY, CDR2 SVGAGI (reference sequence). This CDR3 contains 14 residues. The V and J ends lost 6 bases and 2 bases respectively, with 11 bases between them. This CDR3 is CASRSGSGNQPQHF. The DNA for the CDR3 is TGTGCCAGCAGGTCGGGTTCGGGCAATCAGCCCCAGCATTTT.

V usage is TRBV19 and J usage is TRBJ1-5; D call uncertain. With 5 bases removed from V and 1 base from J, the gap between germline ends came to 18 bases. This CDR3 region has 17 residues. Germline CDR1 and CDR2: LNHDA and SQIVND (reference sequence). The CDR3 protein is CASSPPRWDGSNQPQHF. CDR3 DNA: TGTGCCAGTAGTCCTCCCAGGTGGGATGGGAGCAATCAGCCCCAGCATTTT.

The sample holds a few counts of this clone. CDR3 DNA sequence: TGTGCCAGCAGTGAGCCGGGACAGGGCAGGATCAGCAATCAGCCCCAGCATTTT. As protein: CASSEPGQGRISNQPQHF. The chain recombines TRBV6-4 with TRBJ1-5, with 9 bases lining up with TRBD1. CDR1 is MRHNA, CDR2 SNTAGT, per germline. The CDR3 totals 18 residues. With 3 bases clipped from V and 1 base from J, the junction kept 10 bases outside the gene matches.

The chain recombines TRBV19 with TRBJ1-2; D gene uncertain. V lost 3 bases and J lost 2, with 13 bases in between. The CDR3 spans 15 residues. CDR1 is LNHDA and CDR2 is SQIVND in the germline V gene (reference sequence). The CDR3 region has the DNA TGTGCCAGTAGTATGGGCCAGAATAGAAACTATGGCTACACCTTC. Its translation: CASSMGQNRNYGYTF.